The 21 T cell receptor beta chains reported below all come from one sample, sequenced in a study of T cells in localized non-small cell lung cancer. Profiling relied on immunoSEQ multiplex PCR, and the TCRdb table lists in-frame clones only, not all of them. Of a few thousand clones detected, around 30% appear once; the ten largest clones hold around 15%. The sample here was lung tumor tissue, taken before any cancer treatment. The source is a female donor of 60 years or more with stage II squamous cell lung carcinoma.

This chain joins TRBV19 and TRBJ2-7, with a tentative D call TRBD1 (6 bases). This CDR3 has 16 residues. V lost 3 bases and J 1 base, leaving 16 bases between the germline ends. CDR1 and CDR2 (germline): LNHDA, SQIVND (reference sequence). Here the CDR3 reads CASSIVGQFISYEQYF. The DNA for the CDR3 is TGTGCCAGTAGTATTGTAGGACAGTTTATATCCTACGAGCAGTACTTC.

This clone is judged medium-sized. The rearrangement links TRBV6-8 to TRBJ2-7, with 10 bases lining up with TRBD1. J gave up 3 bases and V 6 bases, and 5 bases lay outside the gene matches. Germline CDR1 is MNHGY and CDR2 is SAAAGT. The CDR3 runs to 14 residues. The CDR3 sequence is CASSPGTGVYEQYF. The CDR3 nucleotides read TGTGCCAGCAGCCCCGGGACAGGGGTCTACGAGCAGTACTTC.

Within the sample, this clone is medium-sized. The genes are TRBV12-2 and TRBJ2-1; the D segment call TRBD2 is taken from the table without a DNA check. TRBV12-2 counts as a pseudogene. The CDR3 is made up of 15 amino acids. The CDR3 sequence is CATRMRGGSYNEQFF. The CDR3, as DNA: TGTGCCACCCGAATGCGGGGGGGGTCCTACAATGAGCAGTTCTTC.

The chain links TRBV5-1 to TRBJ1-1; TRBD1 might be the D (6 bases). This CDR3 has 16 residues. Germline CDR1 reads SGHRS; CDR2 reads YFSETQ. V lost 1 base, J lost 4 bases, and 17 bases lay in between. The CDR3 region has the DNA TGCGCCAGCAGCTTGTGGTCAGGGGAGGGAGGCACTGAAGCTTTCTTT. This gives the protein CASSLWSGEGGTEAFF.

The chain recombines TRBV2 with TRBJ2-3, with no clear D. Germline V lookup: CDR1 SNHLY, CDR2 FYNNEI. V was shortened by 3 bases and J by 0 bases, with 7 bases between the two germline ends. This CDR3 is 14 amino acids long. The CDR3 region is CASSDSTSTDTQYF. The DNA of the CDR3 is TGTGCCAGCAGTGATTCTACAAGCACAGATACGCAGTATTTT.

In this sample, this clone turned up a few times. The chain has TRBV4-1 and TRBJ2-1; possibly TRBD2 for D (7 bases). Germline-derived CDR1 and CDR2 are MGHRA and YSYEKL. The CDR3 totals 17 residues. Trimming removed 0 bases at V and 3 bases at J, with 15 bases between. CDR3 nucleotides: TGCGCCAGCAGCCAAGAAGGGGAGGGGGGATTCTACAATGAGCAGTTCTTC. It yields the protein CASSQEGEGGFYNEQFF.

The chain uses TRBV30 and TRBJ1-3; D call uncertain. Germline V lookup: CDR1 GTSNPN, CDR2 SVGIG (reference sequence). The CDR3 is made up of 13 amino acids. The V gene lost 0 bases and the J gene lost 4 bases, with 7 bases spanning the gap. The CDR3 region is CAWSVPPGNTIYF. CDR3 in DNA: TGTGCCTGGAGTGTCCCCCCCGGAAACACCATATATTTT.

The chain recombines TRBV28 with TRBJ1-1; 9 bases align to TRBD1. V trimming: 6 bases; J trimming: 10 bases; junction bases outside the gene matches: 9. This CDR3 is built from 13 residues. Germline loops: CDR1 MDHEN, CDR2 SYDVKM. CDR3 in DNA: TGTGCCAGCAGCTTCGGACAGGGGAGGAGAGCTTTCTTT. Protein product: CASSFGQGRRAFF.

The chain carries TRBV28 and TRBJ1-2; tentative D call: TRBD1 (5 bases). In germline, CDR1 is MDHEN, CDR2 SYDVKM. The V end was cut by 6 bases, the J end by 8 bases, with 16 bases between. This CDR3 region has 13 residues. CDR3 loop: CASSWSGTGGYTF. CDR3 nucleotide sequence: TGTGCCAGCAGCTGGTCAGGGACGGGCGGCTACACCTTC.

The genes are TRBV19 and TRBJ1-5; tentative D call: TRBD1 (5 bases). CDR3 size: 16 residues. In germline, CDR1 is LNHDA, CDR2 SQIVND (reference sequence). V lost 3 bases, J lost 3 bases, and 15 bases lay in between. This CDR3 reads CASSIRADVVNQPQHF. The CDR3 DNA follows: TGTGCCAGTAGTATCAGGGCCGATGTTGTCAATCAGCCCCAGCATTTT.

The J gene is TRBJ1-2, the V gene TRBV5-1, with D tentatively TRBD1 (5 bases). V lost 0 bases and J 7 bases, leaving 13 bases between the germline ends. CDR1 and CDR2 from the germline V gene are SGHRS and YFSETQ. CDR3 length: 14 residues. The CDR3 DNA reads TGCGCCAGCAGCTTGGCGGAGGGGCAGGGTGGCTACACCTTC. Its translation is CASSLAEGQGGYTF.

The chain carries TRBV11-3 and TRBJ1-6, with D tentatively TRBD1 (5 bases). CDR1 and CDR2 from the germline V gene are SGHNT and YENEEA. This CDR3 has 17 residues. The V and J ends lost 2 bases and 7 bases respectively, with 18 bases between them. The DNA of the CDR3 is TGTGCCAGCAGCTTAATTTCAAGACAGAAACCGAATTCACCCCTCCACTTT. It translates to CASSLISRQKPNSPLHF.

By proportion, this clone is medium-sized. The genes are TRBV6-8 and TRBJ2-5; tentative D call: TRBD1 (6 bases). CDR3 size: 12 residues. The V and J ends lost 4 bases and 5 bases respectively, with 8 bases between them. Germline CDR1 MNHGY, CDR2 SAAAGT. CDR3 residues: CASSSGAETQYF. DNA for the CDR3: TGTGCCAGCAGTTCAGGGGCGGAGACCCAGTACTTC.

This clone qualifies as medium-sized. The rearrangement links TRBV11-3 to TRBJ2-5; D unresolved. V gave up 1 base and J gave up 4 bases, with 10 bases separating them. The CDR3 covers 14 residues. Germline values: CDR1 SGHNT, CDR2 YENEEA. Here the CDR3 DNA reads TGTGCCAGCAGCTTAGGGTCTGTTACAGAGACCCAGTACTTC. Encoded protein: CASSLGSVTETQYF.

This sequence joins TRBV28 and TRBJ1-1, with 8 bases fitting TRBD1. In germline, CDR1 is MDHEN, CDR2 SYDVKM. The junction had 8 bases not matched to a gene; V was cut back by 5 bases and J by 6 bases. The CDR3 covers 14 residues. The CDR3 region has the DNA TGTGCCAGCAGTACCAGGACAGGGTCCGCTGAAGCTTTCTTT. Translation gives CASSTRTGSAEAFF.

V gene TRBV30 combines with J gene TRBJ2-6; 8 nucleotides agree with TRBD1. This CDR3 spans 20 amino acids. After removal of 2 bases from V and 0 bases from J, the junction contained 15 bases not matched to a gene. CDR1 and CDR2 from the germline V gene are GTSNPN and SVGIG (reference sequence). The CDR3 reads CAWSTPGQEYLSSGANVLTF. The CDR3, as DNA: TGTGCCTGGAGTACTCCGGGACAGGAGTATCTGAGCTCTGGGGCCAACGTCCTGACTTTC.

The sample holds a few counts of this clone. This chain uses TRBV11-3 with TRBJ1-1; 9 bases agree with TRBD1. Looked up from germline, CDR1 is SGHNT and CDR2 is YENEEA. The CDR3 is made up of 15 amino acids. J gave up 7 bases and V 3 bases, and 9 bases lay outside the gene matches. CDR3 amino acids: CASSLTDRGRDEAFF. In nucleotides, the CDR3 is TGTGCCAGCAGCTTGACGGACAGGGGCAGAGATGAAGCTTTCTTT.

The CDR3 here is CASTPTGTGLNEQFF. The CDR3 bases are TGTGCCAGTACCCCCACCGGGACAGGGTTGAATGAGCAGTTCTTC. The chain uses TRBV19 and TRBJ2-1; 9 nucleotides agree with TRBD1. The CDR3 has 15 residues. Germline V gene data show CDR1 as LNHDA and CDR2 as SQIVND (reference sequence). Trimming took 7 bases from V and 7 from J; bases not matched to a gene: 11.

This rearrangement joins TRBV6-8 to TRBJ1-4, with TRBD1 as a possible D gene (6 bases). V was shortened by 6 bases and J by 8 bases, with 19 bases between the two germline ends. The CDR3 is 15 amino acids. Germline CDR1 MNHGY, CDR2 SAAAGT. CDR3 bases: TGTGCCAGCAGGCAGACAGGTGGGGGATACGAAAAACTGTTTTTT. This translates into CASRQTGGGYEKLFF.

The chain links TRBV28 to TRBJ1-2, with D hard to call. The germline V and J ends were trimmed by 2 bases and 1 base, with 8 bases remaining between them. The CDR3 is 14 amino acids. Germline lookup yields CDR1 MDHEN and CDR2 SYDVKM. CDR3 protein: CASSLAGGNYGYTF. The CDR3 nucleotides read TGTGCCAGCAGTTTAGCAGGAGGTAACTATGGCTACACCTTC.

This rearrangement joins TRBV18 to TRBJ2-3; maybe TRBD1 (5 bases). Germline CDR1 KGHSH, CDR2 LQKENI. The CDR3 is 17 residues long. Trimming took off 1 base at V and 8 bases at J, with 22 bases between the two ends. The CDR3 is CASSPLGQGTSIGTQYF. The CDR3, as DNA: TGTGCCAGCTCACCACTGGGGCAGGGTACGAGTATAGGTACGCAGTATTTT.